The 26 T cell receptor beta chains presented below share a single source sample, sequenced in a study of vaccination and CD4 T cells after COVID-19. No antigen is known for these receptors. Stated treatment: approximately 11-day PBMC culture with coronavirus spike peptide pools or control peptides (ViraFEST assay). From the unexposed donor, CD4+ T cells were collected ahead of the COVID-19 pandemic (2011-2018). Sequencing of cultured CD4+ T cell DNA used the Oncomine TCR Beta short-read assay. TCRdb re-called the PCR reads through MiXCR, storing one row per CDR3 protein. In the table there are over 5,500 distinct CDR3 sequences, 49% of which are singletons. The material sequenced was CD4+ T cells from blood, cultured in vitro. These receptors were collected from a human donor in good health.

This clonotype was seen a few times. The V call is TRBV6-2 or TRBV6-3, the J call TRBJ2-4; 9 bases align to TRBD1. The CDR3 contains 19 residues. Per germline, CDR1 MNHEY and CDR2 SVGEGT. V lost 1 base, J lost 0 bases, and 10 bases stayed unmatched. CDR3 residues: CASSYFAHWGQGAKNIQYF. CDR3 DNA: TGTGCCAGCAGTTACTTTGCTCATTGGGGACAGGGAGCCAAAAACATTCAGTACTTC.

The rearrangement links TRBV21-1 to TRBJ2-4; TRBD2 is the table's D call, not checked against the DNA. TRBV21-1 is assigned pseudogene status. CDR3 length: 16 residues. CDR3 residues: CASSKTASGSRDIQYF. CDR3 sequence (DNA): TGTGCCAGCAGCAAAACGGCTAGCGGGAGTCGAGACATTCAGTACTTC.

This clonotype was observed a few times. The chain employs TRBV29-1 and TRBJ1-2, with D possibly TRBD1 on 5 matching bases. Germline V gene lookup returns CDR1 SQVTM and CDR2 ANQGSEA. The CDR3 is 13 amino acids. With 7 bases removed from V and 3 bases from J, the gap between germline ends came to 15 bases. CDR3: CSAVGDFDYGYTF. The CDR3 bases are TGCAGCGCGGTGGGGGATTTTGACTATGGCTACACCTTC.

The CDR3 DNA is TGTGCCAGCAGTTACGGCAGGGGATGGGCGGGAAACACCATATATTTT. Protein product: CASSYGRGWAGNTIYF. This rearrangement joins TRBV6-5 to TRBJ1-3; perhaps TRBD1 as D (6 bases). The CDR3 consists of 16 residues. V lost 2 bases and J 4 bases, leaving 15 bases between the germline ends. Per the germline V gene, CDR1 is MNHEY and CDR2 is SVGAGI.

This sequence joins TRBV10-1 and TRBJ2-7; a weak D match, TRBD2 (6 bases). Trimming stripped 2 bases from V and 0 bases from J, with 11 bases between. CDR1 is WNHNN, CDR2 SYGVQD, per germline (reference sequence). The length of the CDR3 is 15 residues. The CDR3 here is CASSEVGGASYEQYF. CDR3 nucleotides: TGCGCCAGCAGTGAGGTGGGGGGTGCCTCCTACGAGCAGTACTTC.

V and J are TRBV19 and TRBJ1-2; possible D gene TRBD1, 6 bases. The CDR3 consists of 13 residues. V lost 6 bases and J lost 4, with 12 bases in between. Germline assignment: CDR1 LNHDA and CDR2 SQIVND (reference sequence). The chain's CDR3 is CASRLGGGYGYTF. The CDR3 DNA follows: TGTGCCAGTAGATTAGGGGGAGGCTATGGCTACACCTTC.

This clonotype showed up just a few times. This sequence joins TRBV6-5 and TRBJ1-5, with D unclear. Per the germline V gene, CDR1 is MNHEY and CDR2 is SVGAGI. The CDR3 extends over 13 amino acids. With 2 bases removed from V and 4 bases from J, the gap between germline ends came to 6 bases. The CDR3 protein is CASSYIGNQPQHF. The CDR3 DNA is TGTGCCAGCAGTTACATCGGAAATCAGCCCCAGCATTTT.

This clonotype was found a few times. The chain joins TRBV6-5 to TRBJ2-2; weak D call: TRBD1 (6 bases). The ends were cut back, 2 bases at V and 6 bases at J, with 10 bases in the middle. CDR3 length equals 14 residues. Germline lookup yields CDR1 MNHEY and CDR2 SVGAGI. The CDR3 nucleotides read TGTGCCAGCAGTTACGGGGGCTCGGCCGGGGAGCTGTTTTTT. Translating it yields CASSYGGSAGELFF.

J is TRBJ1-5 and V is TRBV7-2; D gene unclear. The germline V and J ends were trimmed by 3 bases and 1 base, with 4 bases remaining between them. This CDR3 region has 13 residues. Germline V lookup: CDR1 SGHTA, CDR2 FQGNSA. The CDR3 coding sequence is TGTGCCAGCAGCTTTTGGAGCAATCAGCCCCAGCATTTT. Protein sequence: CASSFWSNQPQHF.

The chain combines TRBV10-1 with TRBJ2-2; 8 bases align to TRBD2. After removal of 6 bases from V and 5 bases from J, the junction contained 2 bases not matched to a gene. Germline loops: CDR1 WNHNN, CDR2 SYGVQD (reference sequence). The CDR3 consists of 13 residues. The chain's CDR3 is CASRAGGTGELFF. The CDR3 DNA sequence: TGCGCCAGCAGGGCGGGAGGTACCGGGGAGCTGTTTTTT.

This clonotype was seen a handful of times. The gene calls are TRBV19 and TRBJ2-5; 7 nucleotides agree with TRBD2. The CDR3 loop spans 15 amino acids. V lost 3 bases, J lost 4 bases, and 8 bases stayed unmatched. Germline V gene data show CDR1 as LNHDA and CDR2 as SQIVND (reference sequence). The CDR3: CASSIGRAYGETQYF. The CDR3 DNA is TGTGCCAGTAGTATTGGGAGGGCCTATGGAGAGACCCAGTACTTC.

Only a few counts were recorded for this clonotype. The V and J genes are TRBV6-5 and TRBJ2-5, with TRBD2 identical over 8 bases. J gave up 4 bases and V 2 bases, and 3 bases lay outside the gene matches. The CDR3 loop spans 14 amino acids. Germline CDR1 reads MNHEY; CDR2 reads SVGAGI. In nucleotides, the CDR3 is TGTGCCAGCAGTTACGACACTAGCGGAGAGACCCAGTACTTC. It encodes CASSYDTSGETQYF.

This chain uses TRBV7-9 with TRBJ1-1; D not certain. The CDR3 is made up of 12 amino acids. V dropped 2 bases and J dropped 7 bases, with 8 bases sitting between them. Germline values: CDR1 SEHNR, CDR2 FQNEAQ (reference sequence). The DNA for the CDR3 is TGTGCCAGCAGCTTAAGCCTCAGTGAAGCTTTCTTT. As protein: CASSLSLSEAFF.

V and J are TRBV12-5 and TRBJ1-1, with 8 bases that match TRBD1. Germline V lookup: CDR1 LGHNT, CDR2 FRNRAP. This CDR3 region has 21 residues. Trimming cost V 0 bases and J 1 base; bases outside gene matches: 19. CDR3 sequence reads: CASGLVLSRLDRANPNTEAFF. The CDR3 nucleotides are TGTGCTAGTGGTTTGGTACTGTCTAGGCTGGACAGGGCTAACCCGAACACTGAAGCTTTCTTT.

V and J are TRBV20-1 and TRBJ2-1; D is unresolved. From germline, CDR1 is DFQATT and CDR2 SNEGSKA (reference sequence). Trimming shortened V by 6 bases and J by 6 bases, and 18 bases separated the two germline ends. CDR3 length: 14 residues. CDR3 DNA sequence: TGCAGTGCCCCTCAGCTGGAGCGAGGCAATGAGCAGTTCTTC. It specifies CSAPQLERGNEQFF.

This clonotype was seen a handful of times. The rearrangement joins TRBV7-9 to TRBJ1-2, with 10 bases lining up with TRBD1. The CDR3 extends over 15 amino acids. Germline CDR1 reads SEHNR; CDR2 reads FQNEAQ (reference sequence). V was clipped by 3 bases and J by 6 bases; unmatched bases: 7. The CDR3 sequence is CASSFGTGEGDGYTF. For the CDR3, the DNA is TGTGCCAGCAGCTTCGGGACAGGGGAGGGAGATGGCTACACCTTC.

There are a few counts of this clonotype. This chain connects TRBV28 to TRBJ1-2, with D perhaps TRBD1 (5 bases). The CDR3 covers 13 residues. From germline, CDR1 is MDHEN and CDR2 SYDVKM. V lost 5 bases and J 8 bases, leaving 15 bases between the germline ends. Here the CDR3 DNA reads TGTGCCAGCAGTACCGGGACCAAAAAAGGCTACACCTTC. Amino acids: CASSTGTKKGYTF.

J is TRBJ2-4 and V is TRBV24-1; D may be TRBD2 (6 bases). The CDR3 consists of 17 residues. Trimming stripped 1 base from V and 0 bases from J, with 12 bases between. CDR1 is KGHDR, CDR2 SFDVKD, per germline. For the CDR3, the DNA is TGTGCCACCAGTGATTTTGTGGGGGGACTAGCCAAAAACATTCAGTACTTC. Protein sequence: CATSDFVGGLAKNIQYF.

Concerning this clonotype: The CDR3 ends on some other residue instead of the conserved phenylalanine or tryptophan, so this is likely a read error. The chain combines TRBV20-1 with TRBJ1-1; D is ambiguous. This CDR3 has 15 residues. V was shortened by 0 bases and J by 5 bases, with 16 bases between the two germline ends. The germline V gene has CDR1 DFQATT and CDR2 SNEGSKA (reference sequence). This CDR3 is CSARDSAGGRTEAFS. The CDR3 DNA follows: TGCAGTGCTAGAGATTCCGCAGGAGGTCGGACTGAAGCTTTCTCT.

This clonotype was seen only a few times. This chain links TRBV6-1 with TRBJ1-2; D call uncertain. V lost 4 bases to trimming and J lost 8 bases, with 8 bases between them. The CDR3 runs to 11 residues. Germline CDR1 MNHNS, CDR2 SASEGT. CDR3 sequence (DNA): TGTGCCAGCAGTGCGGCGCTAGGCTACACCTTC. Translation gives CASSAALGYTF.

This clonotype appeared a few times. This rearrangement joins TRBV20-1 to TRBJ2-7; perhaps TRBD2 as D (5 bases). CDR1 is DFQATT, CDR2 SNEGSKA, per germline (reference sequence). CDR3 length equals 16 residues. With 6 bases removed from V and 2 bases from J, the gap between germline ends came to 23 bases. Written as DNA, the CDR3 is TGCAGTGCCACTCAACTTACCCGGGGTAGCGCCTACGAGCAGTACTTC. Its protein is CSATQLTRGSAYEQYF.

V usage is TRBV20-1 and J usage is TRBJ1-2; D unresolved. V gave up 2 bases and J gave up 0 bases, with 13 bases separating them. CDR1 and CDR2 from the germline V gene are DFQATT and SNEGSKA (reference sequence). The CDR3 spans 15 residues. CDR3: CSARPLRVSNYGYTF. The CDR3 nucleotides read TGCAGTGCTAGACCTTTAAGAGTCTCTAACTATGGCTACACCTTC.

The CDR3 region is CASMGATRANVLTF. CDR3 sequence (DNA): TGTGCCAGCATGGGGGCTACGAGGGCCAACGTCCTGACTTTC. The chain combines TRBV6-1 with TRBJ2-6, with a weak D call TRBD1 (6 bases). The CDR3 covers 14 residues. CDR1 is MNHNS and CDR2 is SASEGT in the germline V gene. V shed 7 bases and J shed 5 bases, with 12 bases lying between them.

V usage is TRBV12-3 or TRBV12-4 and J usage is TRBJ2-4, with 15 bases fitting TRBD2. The CDR3 sequence is 19 residues long. Trimming at V came to 6 bases and at J to 0 bases, leaving 9 bases not matched to a gene. The CDR3 here is CASSPGLAGGRVAKNIQYF. DNA for the CDR3: TGTGCCAGCAGCCCTGGACTAGCGGGAGGGCGGGTAGCCAAAAACATTCAGTACTTC.

In this sample, this clonotype turned up a few times. The rearrangement links TRBV19 to TRBJ1-5; D possibly corresponds to TRBD1 (5 bases). The CDR3 spans 12 residues. The V end lost 9 bases, the J end lost 7 bases, and 13 bases lay between the germline ends. The germline V gene encodes CDR1 LNHDA and CDR2 SQIVND (reference sequence). CDR3: CASGGEYQPQHF. For the CDR3, the DNA is TGTGCCAGCGGGGGAGAGTACCAGCCCCAGCATTTT.

By share of the sample, this clonotype is medium-sized. The chain has TRBV19 and TRBJ2-4; the D call may be TRBD1 or TRBD2 (5 bases each). V was trimmed by 5 bases and J by 0 bases, leaving 11 bases between them. This CDR3 is built from 15 residues. Per the germline V gene, CDR1 is LNHDA and CDR2 is SQIVND (reference sequence). The CDR3 reads CASSARDLAKNIQYF. CDR3 DNA: TGTGCCAGTAGTGCTAGGGACCTAGCCAAAAACATTCAGTACTTC. The full variable domain, in which reference TRBV19 and TRBJ2-4 provide the parts outside the CDR3, is DGGITQSPKYLFRKEGQNVTLSCEQNLNHDAMYWYRQDPGQGLRLIYYSQIVNDFQKGDIAEGYSVSREKKESFPLTVTSAQKNPTAFYLCASSARDLAKNIQYFGAGTRLSVL.